This T cell receptor (beta chain) emerged from a study of T cell changes during pregnancy in multiple sclerosis. TCRdb keeps only in-frame clones here, not all; method: immunoSEQ multiplex PCR. This sample has roughly 100,000 clones, with over 75% found just once. The TCR sequence derives from a female donor in good health, enrolled as a control in a pregnancy study. The material was peripheral blood, obtained in the second trimester of pregnancy.

CDR3 in DNA: TGTGCCAGCAGCGTAGACAGGGAGACCGACGAGCAGTACTTC. Protein: CASSVDRETDEQYF. The chain couples TRBV9 to TRBJ2-7; a possible D gene is TRBD1 (6 bases). This CDR3 has 14 amino acids. The V gene lost 0 bases and the J gene lost 5 bases, with 12 bases spanning the gap. Germline V gene sequence: CDR1 SGDLS, CDR2 YYNGEE.